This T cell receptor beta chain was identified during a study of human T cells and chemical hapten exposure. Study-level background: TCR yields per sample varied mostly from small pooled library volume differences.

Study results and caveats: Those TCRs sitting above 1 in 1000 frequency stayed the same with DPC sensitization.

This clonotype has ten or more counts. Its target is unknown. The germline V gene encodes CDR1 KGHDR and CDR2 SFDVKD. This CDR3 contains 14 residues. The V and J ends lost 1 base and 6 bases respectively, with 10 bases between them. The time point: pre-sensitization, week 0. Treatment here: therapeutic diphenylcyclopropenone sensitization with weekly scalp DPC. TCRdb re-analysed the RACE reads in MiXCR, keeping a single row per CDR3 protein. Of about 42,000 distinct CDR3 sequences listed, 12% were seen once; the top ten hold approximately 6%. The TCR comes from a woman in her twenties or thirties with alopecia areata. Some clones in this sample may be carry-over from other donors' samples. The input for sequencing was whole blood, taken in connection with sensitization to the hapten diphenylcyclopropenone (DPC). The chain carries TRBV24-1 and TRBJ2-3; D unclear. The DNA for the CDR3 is TGTGCCACCAGTGATTTACTAAGAGAGGATACGCAGTATTTT. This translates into CATSDLLREDTQYF.